This TCR beta chain was profiled in a study of STAT3 mutations in large granular lymphocyte leukemia. Regarding this clone: Its antigen is unidentified.

The CDR3 runs to 15 residues. The germline V and J ends were trimmed by 4 bases and 0 bases, with 14 bases remaining between them. Germline V gives CDR1 SQVTM, CDR2 ANQGSEA. Sequencing was performed with immunoSEQ multiplex PCR; in TCRdb, only in-frame clones are kept and a portion is missing. The repertoire consists of 3,500 to 5,000 clones, with more than 75% occurring once and the leading ten covering around 87%. Study-level points and caveats: Every T-LGLL patient had at least one immunodominant TCRbeta clonotype.

Sequenced sample: peripheral blood mononuclear cells. This rearrangement joins TRBV29-1 to TRBJ2-3; no reliable D call. The TCR was taken from a boy younger than 18 with T-cell large granular lymphocyte leukemia. Some clones in this sample may be carry-over from other donors' samples. The CDR3 nucleotides are TGCAGCGTTGTTTCGACTTCCCTTAGCACAGATACGCAGTATTTT. The encoded protein is CSVVSTSLSTDTQYF.